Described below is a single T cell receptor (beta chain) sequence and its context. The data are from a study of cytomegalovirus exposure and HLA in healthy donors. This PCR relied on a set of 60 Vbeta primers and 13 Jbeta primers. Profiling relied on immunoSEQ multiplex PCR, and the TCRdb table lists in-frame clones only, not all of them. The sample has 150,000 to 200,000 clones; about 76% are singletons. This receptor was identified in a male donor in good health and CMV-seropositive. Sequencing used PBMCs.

CDR3 residues: CASTLKQGGGGYTF. The CDR3 bases are TGTGCCAGCACTTTGAAGCAGGGAGGAGGGGGCTACACCTTC. V and J are TRBV5-4 and TRBJ1-2; possible D gene TRBD1, 5 bases. The germline gives CDR1 SGHNT, CDR2 YYREEE (reference sequence). The CDR3 extends over 14 amino acids. With 6 bases removed from V and 8 bases from J, the gap between germline ends came to 20 bases.